The rows below give T cell receptor beta chains drawn from one sample of a study of human T cells and chemical hapten exposure. TCRdb fed the RACE reads into MiXCR, producing one record per CDR3 protein. Of a few hundred thousand distinct CDR3 sequences in the sample, around 5.5% were seen once. Sequencing used whole blood, obtained in connection with sensitization to the hapten diphenylcyclopropenone (DPC). The receptor source for this set is a woman under 30 with alopecia areata. Some clones in this sample may be carry-over from other donors' samples. The CDR3 runs from the conserved cysteine through the conserved F or W. D genes are given only for firm matches. Size is stated for part of the rows, as once, few or many counts, or as a class when the clone is expanded.

>TRBD1|TRBV10-3|-|TRBJ1-5
TGTGCCATCAGAGAACAGGGGGGCAATCAGCCCCAGCATTTT
CAIREQGGNQPQHF
>-|TRBV9|few|TRBJ2-3
TGTGCCAGCAGCGTAGTTAGGAAGGGGAGCCGACCTAGCACAGATACGCAGTATTTT
CASSVVRKGSRPSTDTQYF
>-|TRBV4-2|-|TRBJ1-4
TGTGCCAGCCTGCTGGAGAGGAAGAATGAAAAACTGTTTTTT
CASLLERKNEKLFF
>-|TRBV20-1|-|TRBJ1-2
TGCAGTGCTAATTACAGGGTGCAAGCTAACTATGGCTACACCTTC
CSANYRVQANYGYTF
>-|TRBV12-3/TRBV12-4|many|TRBJ1-2
TGTGCCAGCAGGCCCAAGACATCGTTTTATGGCTACACCTTC
CASRPKTSFYGYTF
>-|TRBV12-3/TRBV12-4|-|TRBJ1-1
TGTGCCAGCAGTTTAAATTGGGGGAACTTGAACACTGAAGCTTTCTTT
CASSLNWGNLNTEAFF
>TRBD2|TRBV28|few|TRBJ2-1
TGTGCCAGCTCTCTAGCGGGGGGAATCAATGAGCAGTTCTTC
CASSLAGGINEQFF
>-|TRBV28|many|TRBJ2-4
TGTGCCAGCAGTTTGGATCTCGGCACAGGGGCCAAAAACATTCAGTACTTC
CASSLDLGTGAKNIQYF
>-|TRBV20-1|-|TRBJ2-2
TGCAGTGCCACGACGGGACAAAACACCGGGGAGCTGTTTTTT
CSATTGQNTGELFF
>TRBD1|TRBV7-9|few|TRBJ2-7
TGTGCCAGCAGCCCGATGGACAGGGGAGTACTCTACGAGCAGTACTTC
CASSPMDRGVLYEQYF
>TRBD2|TRBV6-5|many|TRBJ2-7
TGTGCCAGCAGGACCGGGACTACCGATTACGAGCAGTACTTC
CASRTGTTDYEQYF
>-|TRBV18|many|TRBJ1-5
TGTGCCAGCTCTGCCGGGTGGGGTGAACAGCCCCAGCATTTT
CASSAGWGEQPQHF
>-|TRBV4-1|many|TRBJ1-6
TGCGCCAGCAGCCAAGAGTTTTCGCCAACTTCACCCCTCCACTTT
CASSQEFSPTSPLHF
>-|TRBV25-1|few|TRBJ1-1
TGTGCCAGCAGTTTATCCGGTTGGGGGGCTGAAGCTTTCTTT
CASSLSGWGAEAFF
>TRBD2|TRBV12-3/TRBV12-4|many|TRBJ2-3
TGTGCCAGCAGACCCACTAGCGGGGGAGATACGCAGTATTTT
CASRPTSGGDTQYF
>TRBD1|TRBV3-1|many|TRBJ1-5
TGTGCCAGCAGCCAAGATTGGGGACAGGGACCTTTGGCCCAGCATTTT
CASSQDWGQGPLAQHF
>-|TRBV7-2|few|TRBJ2-2
TGTGCCAGCAGCTTTGGTGGGACGAACACCGGGGAGCTGTTTTTT
CASSFGGTNTGELFF
>-|TRBV19|-|TRBJ1-2
TGTGCCAGTAGTCGGCCGGGTGTGAGGAACTATGGCTACACCTTC
CASSRPGVRNYGYTF
>TRBD1|TRBV18|-|TRBJ2-7
TGTGCCAGCTCACCCCGGGACAGCCAACCCGAGCAGTACTTC
CASSPRDSQPEQYF
>-|TRBV12-3/TRBV12-4|-|TRBJ2-7
TGTGCCAGCAGTTTGCGGGGGCACTTCTACGAGCAGTACTTC
CASSLRGHFYEQYF
>TRBD2|TRBV7-2|many|TRBJ2-5
TGTGCCAGCAGCCCCCCGGGACTAGCGGGGATAGGAGGGACCCAGTACTTC
CASSPPGLAGIGGTQYF
>TRBD1|TRBV12-3/TRBV12-4|-|TRBJ2-1
TGTGCCAGCAGTTTATTAGGGACAGGGAATTCGGTCTTC
CASSLLGTGNSVF
>TRBD1|TRBV5-4|many|TRBJ2-3
TGTGCCAGCTCTCGAAACAGGGGTAGAACAGATACGCAGTATTTT
CASSRNRGRTDTQYF
>-|TRBV6-5|-|TRBJ2-7
TGTGCCAGCAGCCGGACCGGAACCGGGCAGTACTTC
CASSRTGTGQYF
>-|TRBV7-9|few|TRBJ2-7
TGTGCCAGCAGCGAAGGGGACGAGCAGTACTTC
CASSEGDEQYF
>-|TRBV6-6|-|TRBJ1-6
TGTGCCATACCTATCGGTACTCTTGGAAGCGCAAATTCACCCCTCCACTTT
CAIPIGTLGSANSPLHF
>TRBD1|TRBV18|many|TRBJ2-5
TGTGCCAGCTCAACTACCGCCGGGACAGCGAGTACCCAGTACTTC
CASSTTAGTASTQYF
>-|TRBV2|-|TRBJ2-6
TGTGCCAGCAGTGTCTCGAACAGGCTAGGGAGTGGTGGGGCCAACGTCCTGACTTTC
CASSVSNRLGSGGANVLTF
>TRBD1|TRBV4-2|many|TRBJ2-1
TGTGCCAGCAGCCAAGATTCAGGGGGCTCTTACAATGAGCAGTTCTTC
CASSQDSGGSYNEQFF
>-|TRBV6-6|few|TRBJ2-3
TGTGCCAGCAGTTACCCCAGGGACACTCACACAGATACGCAGTATTTT
CASSYPRDTHTDTQYF
>-|TRBV24-1|-|TRBJ1-2
TGTGCCACCAGTGATCCCATGACAGGACCCTATGGCTACACCTTC
CATSDPMTGPYGYTF
>TRBD1|TRBV10-3|many|TRBJ2-3
TGTGCCATCAGGGGGACAGGGACGGGCACAGATACGCAGTATTTT
CAIRGTGTGTDTQYF
>-|TRBV12-3/TRBV12-4|many|TRBJ2-7
TGTGCCAGCAGTTTAGCAGGGGCATACGAGCAGTACTTC
CASSLAGAYEQYF
>-|TRBV7-2|-|TRBJ2-5
TGTGCCAGCAGCTTAGTTCCGGGGTCGGGGGAGACCCAGTACTTC
CASSLVPGSGETQYF
>-|TRBV11-2|few|TRBJ2-3
TGTGCCAGCAGCTTTGACAAAGAGTCGCAGTATTTT
CASSFDKESQYF
>-|TRBV7-9|many|TRBJ1-1
TGTGCCAGCAGCTTATTCCCCAACCAGGGGCGAGACACTGAAGCTTTCTTT
CASSLFPNQGRDTEAFF
>-|TRBV12-3/TRBV12-4|many|TRBJ2-5
TGTGCCAGCAGGCACCACGAAGCGGCCCCCGGAGAGACCCAGTACTTC
CASRHHEAAPGETQYF